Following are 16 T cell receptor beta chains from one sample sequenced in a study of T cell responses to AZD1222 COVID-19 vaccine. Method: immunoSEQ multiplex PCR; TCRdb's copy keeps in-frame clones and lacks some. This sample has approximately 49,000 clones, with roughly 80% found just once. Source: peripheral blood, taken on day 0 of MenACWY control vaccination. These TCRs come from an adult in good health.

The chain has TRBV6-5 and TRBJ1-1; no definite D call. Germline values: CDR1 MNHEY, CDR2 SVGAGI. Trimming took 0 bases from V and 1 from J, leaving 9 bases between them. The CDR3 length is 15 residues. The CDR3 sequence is CASSYSGFRNTEAFF. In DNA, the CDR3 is TGTGCCAGCAGTTACTCTGGGTTTCGGAACACTGAAGCTTTCTTT.

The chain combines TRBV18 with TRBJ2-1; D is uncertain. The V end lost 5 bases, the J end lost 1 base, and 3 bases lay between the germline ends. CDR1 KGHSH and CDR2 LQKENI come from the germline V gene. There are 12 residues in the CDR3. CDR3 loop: CASSGSYNEQFF. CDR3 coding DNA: TGTGCCAGCTCAGGATCCTACAATGAGCAGTTCTTC.

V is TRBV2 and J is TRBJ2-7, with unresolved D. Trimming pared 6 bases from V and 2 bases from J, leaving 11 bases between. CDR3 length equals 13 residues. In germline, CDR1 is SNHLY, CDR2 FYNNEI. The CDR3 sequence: CASSPVGPYEQYV. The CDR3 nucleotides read TGTGCCAGCAGCCCAGTCGGGCCCTACGAGCAGTACGTC.

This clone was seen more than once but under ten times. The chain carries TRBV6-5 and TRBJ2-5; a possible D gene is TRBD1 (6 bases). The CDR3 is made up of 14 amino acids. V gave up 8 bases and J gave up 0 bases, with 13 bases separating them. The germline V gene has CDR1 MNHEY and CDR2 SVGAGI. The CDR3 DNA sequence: TGTGCCAGCTCCGCCCGGGACAACCAAGAGACCCAGTACTTC. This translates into CASSARDNQETQYF.

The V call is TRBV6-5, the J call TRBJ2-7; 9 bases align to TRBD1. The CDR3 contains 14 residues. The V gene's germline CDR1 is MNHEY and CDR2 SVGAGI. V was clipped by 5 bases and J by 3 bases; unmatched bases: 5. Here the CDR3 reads CASSPGQGIYEQYV. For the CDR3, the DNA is TGTGCCAGCAGTCCGGGACAGGGAATCTACGAGCAGTACGTC.

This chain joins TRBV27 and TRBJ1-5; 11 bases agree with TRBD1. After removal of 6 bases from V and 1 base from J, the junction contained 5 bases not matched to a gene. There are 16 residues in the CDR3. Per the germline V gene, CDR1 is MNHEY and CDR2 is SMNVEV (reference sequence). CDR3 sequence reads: CASSPGDRGSNQPQHF. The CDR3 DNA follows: TGTGCCAGCAGCCCAGGGGACAGGGGGAGCAATCAGCCCCAGCATTTT.

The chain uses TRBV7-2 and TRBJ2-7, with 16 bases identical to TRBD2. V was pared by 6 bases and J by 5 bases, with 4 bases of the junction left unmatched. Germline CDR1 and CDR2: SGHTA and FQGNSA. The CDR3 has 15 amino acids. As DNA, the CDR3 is TGTGCCAGCAGAGGGACTAGCGGGAGGGCCGACGAGCAGTACTTC. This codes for CASRGTSGRADEQYF.

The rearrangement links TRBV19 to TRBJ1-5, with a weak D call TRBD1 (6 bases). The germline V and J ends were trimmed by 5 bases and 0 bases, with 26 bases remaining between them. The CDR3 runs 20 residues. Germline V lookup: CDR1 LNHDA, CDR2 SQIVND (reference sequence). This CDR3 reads CASSFLRTDLAKYSNQPQHF. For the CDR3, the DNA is TGTGCCAGTAGTTTCCTCCGGACAGACCTGGCCAAATATAGCAATCAGCCCCAGCATTTT.

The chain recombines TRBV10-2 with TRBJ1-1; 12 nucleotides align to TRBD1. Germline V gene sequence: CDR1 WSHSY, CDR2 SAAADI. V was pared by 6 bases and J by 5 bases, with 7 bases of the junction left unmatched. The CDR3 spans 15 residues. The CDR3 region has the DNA TGCGCCAGCAGAGACTTGGGACAGGGGGCAACTGAAGCTTTCTTT. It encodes CASRDLGQGATEAFF.

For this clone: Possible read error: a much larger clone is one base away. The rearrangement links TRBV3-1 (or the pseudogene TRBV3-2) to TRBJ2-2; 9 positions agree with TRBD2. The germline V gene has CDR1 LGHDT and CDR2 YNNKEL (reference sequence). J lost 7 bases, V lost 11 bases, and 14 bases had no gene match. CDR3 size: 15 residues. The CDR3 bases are TGTGCCCGCTGCTCCGGGGCGGGGGGGGGCGGGGAGCTGTTTTTT. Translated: CARCSGAGGGGELFF.

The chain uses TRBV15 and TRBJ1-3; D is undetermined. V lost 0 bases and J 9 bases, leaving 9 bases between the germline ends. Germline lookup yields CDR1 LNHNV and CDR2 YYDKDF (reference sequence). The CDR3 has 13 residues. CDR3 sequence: CATSRDRSPTIYF. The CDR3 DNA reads TGTGCCACCAGCAGAGATCGGTCCCCCACCATATATTTT.

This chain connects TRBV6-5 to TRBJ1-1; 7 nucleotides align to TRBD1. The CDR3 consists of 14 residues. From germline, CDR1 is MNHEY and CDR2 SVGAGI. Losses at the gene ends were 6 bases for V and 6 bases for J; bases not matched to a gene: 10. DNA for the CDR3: TGTGCCAGCAGACTGGGGCGCAGGGGGGCTGAAGCTTTCTTT. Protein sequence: CASRLGRRGAEAFF.

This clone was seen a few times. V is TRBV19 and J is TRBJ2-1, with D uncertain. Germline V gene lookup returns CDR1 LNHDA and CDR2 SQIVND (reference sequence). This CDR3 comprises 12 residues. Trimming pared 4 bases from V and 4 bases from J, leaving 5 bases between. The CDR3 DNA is TGTGCCAGTAGTACCCATTACAATGAGCAGTTCTTC. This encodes CASSTHYNEQFF.

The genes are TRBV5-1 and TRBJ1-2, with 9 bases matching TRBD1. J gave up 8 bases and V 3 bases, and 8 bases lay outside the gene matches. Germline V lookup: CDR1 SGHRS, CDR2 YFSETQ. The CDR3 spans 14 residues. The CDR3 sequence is CASSSDRGEGGYTF. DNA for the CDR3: TGCGCCAGCAGCTCGGACAGGGGCGAGGGGGGCTACACCTTC.

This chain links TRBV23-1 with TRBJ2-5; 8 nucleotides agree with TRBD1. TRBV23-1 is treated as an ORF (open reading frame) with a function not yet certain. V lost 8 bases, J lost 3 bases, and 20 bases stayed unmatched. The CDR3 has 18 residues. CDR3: CASATGTGRFRSKETQYF. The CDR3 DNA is TGCGCCAGCGCCACCGGGACAGGTCGTTTTAGATCCAAAGAGACCCAGTACTTC.

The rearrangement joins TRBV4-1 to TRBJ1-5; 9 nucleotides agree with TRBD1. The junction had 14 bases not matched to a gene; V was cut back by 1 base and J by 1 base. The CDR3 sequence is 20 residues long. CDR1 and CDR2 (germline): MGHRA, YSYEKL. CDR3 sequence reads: CASSQVWDRATYSSNQPQHF. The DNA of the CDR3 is TGCGCCAGCAGCCAAGTATGGGACAGGGCCACATATTCGAGCAATCAGCCCCAGCATTTT.